Below, 7 T cell receptor beta chains from the same sample are listed, as sequenced in a study of monozygotic twins with inflammatory bowel disease. From the 5' RACE reads, TCRdb lists one entry per CDR3 protein and no DNA. The sample includes around 140,000 distinct CDR3 sequences. Sequenced material: blood. The receptors derive from a human donor with ulcerative colitis or Crohn's disease, or a healthy co-twin of an affected twin (not recorded which).

The chain is built from TRBV10-3 and TRBJ1-3; TCRdb proposes TRBD1, but this gene call is untestable without DNA. The CDR3 sequence is 18 residues long. Looked up from germline, CDR1 is ENHRY and CDR2 is SYGVKD. The CDR3: CAIGGTRDGSSMGNTIYF.

J is TRBJ2-7 and V is TRBV18; without DNA, the TCRdb call of TRBD2 cannot be checked. CDR1 is KGHSH, CDR2 LQKENI, per germline. CDR3 size: 16 residues. CDR3 amino acids: CASSPPQGRFSYEQYF.

The chain employs TRBV7-9 and TRBJ2-5; TCRdb returns TRBD1, unconfirmable since there is no DNA. The germline V gene encodes CDR1 SEHNR and CDR2 FQNEAQ (reference sequence). The CDR3 spans 15 residues. The CDR3 here is CASSLGTGLRETQYF.

This chain links TRBV20-1 with TRBJ2-7; TCRdb gives TRBD1 as the D gene, but with no DNA this cannot be confirmed. Looked up from germline, CDR1 is DFQATT and CDR2 is SNEGSKA (reference sequence). The CDR3 loop spans 13 amino acids. The chain's CDR3 is CSAYRESSYEQYF.

The V call is TRBV20-1, the J call TRBJ2-7; TCRdb's D call of TRBD1 is untestable without DNA. The CDR3 is made up of 14 amino acids. CDR1 DFQATT and CDR2 SNEGSKA come from the germline V gene (reference sequence). Here the CDR3 reads CSAPGQASNYEQYF.

The chain employs TRBV6-1 and TRBJ2-7; with no DNA, the TCRdb D assignment of TRBD1 cannot be verified. Per the germline V gene, CDR1 is MNHNS and CDR2 is SASEGT. This CDR3 region has 14 residues. The CDR3: CASRRDRAGYEQYF.

The rearrangement uses TRBV5-1 and TRBJ2-5; TCRdb gives TRBD2 as the D gene, but with no DNA this cannot be confirmed. The CDR3 contains 14 residues. Germline lookup yields CDR1 SGHRS and CDR2 YFSETQ. The CDR3 loop is CASSLQLAGGEEFF.